Listed below are T cell receptor beta chains from one sample, sequenced in a study of tumor-infiltrating lymphocytes in primary liver carcinoma. TCRdb reprocessed the multiplex PCR reads with MiXCR, giving one entry per CDR3 protein. The sample holds 35,000 to 40,000 distinct CDR3 sequences; about 75% are singletons and the top ten take 35% to 45%. The sample was tumor-adjacent normal liver tissue. The receptors originated from a man aged 40-49 years with primary liver carcinoma and hepatitis B virus infection. CDR3s include the opening cysteine and the closing phenylalanine or tryptophan. Each record gives: V gene, clone size, D gene, J gene, CDR3 DNA, CDR3 protein. The D gene is left open where the match is weak. The size of a clone is reported for some rows only, either as once, few or many, or as a class for expanded clones.

v_gene: TRBV2
abundance: NA
d_gene: NA
j_gene: TRBJ1-5
CDR3nt: TGTGCCAGATTCACGGACGAGGGCAATCAGCCCCAGCATTTT
CDR3aa: CARFTDEGNQPQHF

v_gene: TRBV10-2
abundance: NA
d_gene: NA
j_gene: TRBJ2-7
CDR3nt: TGCGCCAGCAGTGACTCCCTGAGGCTACCCTACGACCAGTACTTC
CDR3aa: CASSDSLRLPYDQYF

v_gene: TRBV4-2
abundance: few
d_gene: TRBD1
j_gene: TRBJ1-1
CDR3nt: TGTGCCAGCAGCCAAAAGGTGACAGGGCGCACTGAAGCTTTCTTT
CDR3aa: CASSQKVTGRTEAFF

v_gene: TRBV12-3/TRBV12-4
abundance: NA
d_gene: NA
j_gene: TRBJ1-1
CDR3nt: TGTGCCAGCGGTTTTTCAGGGTCCGCTGATGCTTTCTTT
CDR3aa: CASGFSGSADAFF

v_gene: TRBV6-2/TRBV6-3
abundance: NA
d_gene: NA
j_gene: TRBJ2-7
CDR3nt: TGTGCCAGCAGGAGTAGCGTGAGGATGTACGACCAGTACTTC
CDR3aa: CASRSSVRMYDQYF

v_gene: TRBV4-3
abundance: NA
d_gene: NA
j_gene: TRBJ2-5
CDR3nt: TGCGCCAGCAGTCAAGTAGCGGCTATCCAAGATACCCAGTACTTC
CDR3aa: CASSQVAAIQDTQYF

v_gene: TRBV6-5
abundance: NA
d_gene: NA
j_gene: TRBJ2-2
CDR3nt: TGTGCCAGCAGCTACATGGCGGACACCTGGGAGCTGTTTTTT
CDR3aa: CASSYMADTWELFF

v_gene: TRBV6-2/TRBV6-3
abundance: NA
d_gene: NA
j_gene: TRBJ1-1
CDR3nt: TGTACCAGCAGTATAAACAGGGCGGGTAACACTGAAGCCTTCTTT
CDR3aa: CTSSINRAGNTEAFF

v_gene: TRBV6-5
abundance: once
d_gene: TRBD1
j_gene: TRBJ1-2
CDR3nt: TGTGCAAGCAGTTACTCGAACAGGGGGTGGTATGGCTACACCTTC
CDR3aa: CASSYSNRGWYGYTF

v_gene: TRBV28
abundance: NA
d_gene: TRBD2
j_gene: TRBJ2-7
CDR3nt: TGTGCCAGCAGTATACCCAATGCGGGAGCCTACGAGCATTACTTC
CDR3aa: CASSIPNAGAYEHYF

v_gene: TRBV4-3
abundance: many
d_gene: TRBD2
j_gene: TRBJ2-5
CDR3nt: TGCGCCAGCAGCCAAGAAGTAGCGGGAGGAAGTGAGACCCAGTACTTC
CDR3aa: CASSQEVAGGSETQYF

v_gene: TRBV6-1
abundance: few
d_gene: TRBD2
j_gene: TRBJ2-1
CDR3nt: TGTGCCAGAAGTGAAGAAACGGGAGGATACAATGAGCAATTCTTC
CDR3aa: CARSEETGGYNEQFF

v_gene: TRBV5-1
abundance: many
d_gene: TRBD2
j_gene: TRBJ2-5
CDR3nt: TGCGCCAGCAGCCAAAACGTTCTAGCGGGAGAAGAGACCCAGTACTTC
CDR3aa: CASSQNVLAGEETQYF

v_gene: TRBV11-2
abundance: once
d_gene: NA
j_gene: TRBJ2-6
CDR3nt: TGTGCCAGCTGCATGGGGGGAGACAAGGGCATTTCCCTCTCTGGGGCCAACGTCCCGACTTTC
CDR3aa: CASCMGGDKGISLSGANVPTF

v_gene: TRBV10-3
abundance: NA
d_gene: TRBD1
j_gene: TRBJ2-2
CDR3nt: TGTGCCATCAAAGGGACAGCGAACACCTGGGAGCTGCTTTTT
CDR3aa: CAIKGTANTWELLF

v_gene: TRBV7-9
abundance: NA
d_gene: NA
j_gene: TRBJ1-2
CDR3nt: TGTGCCAGCAGCTCCGGAACAGACCCCTATGGCTACAGCTTC
CDR3aa: CASSSGTDPYGYSF

v_gene: TRBV5-1
abundance: NA
d_gene: TRBD1
j_gene: TRBJ1-1
CDR3nt: TGCGCCAGCAGCCTGTCGTCAGGGGGGGCGAACACTGAAGGTTTCTTT
CDR3aa: CASSLSSGGANTEGFF

v_gene: TRBV20-1
abundance: few
d_gene: NA
j_gene: TRBJ2-3
CDR3nt: TGCAGTGCAGAAGGGGTCATGGAGGATACGCAGTATTTT
CDR3aa: CSAEGVMEDTQYF

v_gene: TRBV6-1
abundance: NA
d_gene: NA
j_gene: TRBJ2-2
CDR3nt: TGTGCCAGCAGTGAATCCCAGAATGGGGAGCCGTTTTTT
CDR3aa: CASSESQNGEPFF

v_gene: TRBV28
abundance: NA
d_gene: TRBD1
j_gene: TRBJ1-2
CDR3nt: TGCGCCAGCATCTCGGGACAGCTCATCTATGGCTACACCTTC
CDR3aa: CASISGQLIYGYTF

v_gene: TRBV7-3
abundance: NA
d_gene: TRBD1
j_gene: TRBJ2-1
CDR3nt: TGTGCCAGCAGTCCAGGGACAGGGAGTGTGAATGAGCAGTTCTTC
CDR3aa: CASSPGTGSVNEQFF

v_gene: TRBV13
abundance: NA
d_gene: TRBD1
j_gene: TRBJ2-3
CDR3nt: TGTGCCAACAGCCCTGGGACAGGGGGCACAGGTACGCAGTATTTT
CDR3aa: CANSPGTGGTGTQYF

v_gene: TRBV11-2
abundance: NA
d_gene: TRBD1
j_gene: TRBJ1-6
CDR3nt: TGTGCCAGCAGCTTAGGGGACAGCGGCTATACTTCACCCATCCGCTTT
CDR3aa: CASSLGDSGYTSPIRF

v_gene: TRBV30
abundance: once
d_gene: NA
j_gene: TRBJ2-2
CDR3nt: TGTGCCTCGACTCCTAGCGTGAATGCCGGGGAGCTGTTTTTT
CDR3aa: CASTPSVNAGELFF

v_gene: TRBV20-1
abundance: NA
d_gene: TRBD2
j_gene: TRBJ2-3
CDR3nt: TGCGGTGCTAGACCCCTAGCGGGATTCACAGATACGCACTATTTT
CDR3aa: CGARPLAGFTDTHYF

v_gene: TRBV6-6
abundance: medium-sized
d_gene: TRBD1
j_gene: TRBJ1-6
CDR3nt: TGTGCCAGCAGGCCTCCCACAGGGGCCGCCTATAATTCACCCCTCCACTTT
CDR3aa: CASRPPTGAAYNSPLHF

v_gene: TRBV7-8
abundance: NA
d_gene: TRBD2
j_gene: TRBJ2-1
CDR3nt: TGTGCCAGCAGCATGACTAGTGGGAGGGTCGATGAGCAGTTCTTC
CDR3aa: CASSMTSGRVDEQFF

v_gene: TRBV11-2
abundance: NA
d_gene: NA
j_gene: TRBJ2-2
CDR3nt: TGTGCCAACAGCAGGAGGGCGGACACCGGGGAGCTGTTTTTT
CDR3aa: CANSRRADTGELFF

v_gene: TRBV29-1
abundance: NA
d_gene: NA
j_gene: TRBJ1-2
CDR3nt: TGCGGCGTTGAATTAGCCGGGTTCTATGGCTACACCTTC
CDR3aa: CGVELAGFYGYTF

v_gene: TRBV28
abundance: NA
d_gene: NA
j_gene: TRBJ2-2
CDR3nt: TGTGCCAGTACTTTCAACAGGCCGAACACCGGGGAGCTGTTTTTT
CDR3aa: CASTFNRPNTGELFF

v_gene: TRBV29-1
abundance: NA
d_gene: NA
j_gene: TRBJ2-3
CDR3nt: TGCAGCGGAATGGGCAGAACAAACACAGATACGCAGTATTTT
CDR3aa: CSGMGRTNTDTQYF

v_gene: TRBV5-1
abundance: many
d_gene: NA
j_gene: TRBJ1-1
CDR3nt: TGCGCCAGCAGCTTGGACCCGGGGTCGAGCACTGAAGCTTTCTTT
CDR3aa: CASSLDPGSSTEAFF

v_gene: TRBV11-2
abundance: NA
d_gene: NA
j_gene: TRBJ2-1
CDR3nt: TGTGCCAGCAACTTAGGATACCAGGAACAGTTCTTC
CDR3aa: CASNLGYQEQFF

v_gene: TRBV29-1
abundance: few
d_gene: NA
j_gene: TRBJ1-1
CDR3nt: TGCATCGTTGAGAGCGGCAGGACTGGAGCTTTCTTT
CDR3aa: CIVESGRTGAFF

v_gene: TRBV29-1
abundance: NA
d_gene: TRBD1
j_gene: TRBJ2-7
CDR3nt: TGCAGCGTTAAAGGGACAGGTTCCTACGAGCATTACTTC
CDR3aa: CSVKGTGSYEHYF

v_gene: TRBV6-4
abundance: NA
d_gene: NA
j_gene: TRBJ2-2
CDR3nt: TGTACCAGCAATGACTCATCGGACACCGGGGAACTGTTTTTT
CDR3aa: CTSNDSSDTGELFF